The next 19 T cell receptor beta chains were all read from a single sample in a study of metastatic and nonmetastatic thyroid tumors. With MiXCR, TCRdb called clones anew from the PCR reads. This table holds about 40,000 clones, more than 9.5% found once. No patient received treatment before thyroid surgery. Sequencing input: blood. These receptors were taken from a female donor with papillary thyroid cancer or a benign thyroid nodule (not recorded which). Some clones in this sample may be carry-over from other donors' samples.

This clone was seen ten or more times. The rearrangement links TRBV7-2 to TRBJ2-1; D remains ambiguous. In germline, CDR1 is SGHTA, CDR2 FQGNSA. The CDR3 is 15 amino acids. V lost 2 bases, J lost 1 base, and 9 bases lay in between. The CDR3 coding sequence is TGTGCCAGCAGCTTACAGCGCGGTTCCTACAATGAGCAGTTCTTC. Amino acids: CASSLQRGSYNEQFF.

This clone came up many times. The chain is built from TRBV24-1 and TRBJ1-2; D perhaps matches TRBD1 (6 bases). V shed 5 bases and J shed 4 bases, with 7 bases lying between them. Germline CDR1 KGHDR, CDR2 SFDVKD. The CDR3 loop spans 12 amino acids. The CDR3 DNA follows: TGTGCCACCAGTGGGGACACCTATGGCTACACCTTC. Protein: CATSGDTYGYTF.

V gene TRBV11-1 combines with J gene TRBJ1-3; D gene ambiguous. The CDR3 has 17 amino acids. Trimming pared 2 bases from V and 0 bases from J, leaving 14 bases between. The germline gives CDR1 SGHAT, CDR2 FQDESV (reference sequence). The CDR3 DNA sequence: TGTGCCAGCAGCTTATGGGCAGTTACAATCTCTGGAAACACCATATATTTT. Its protein is CASSLWAVTISGNTIYF.

This clone came up a few times. The rearrangement uses TRBV6-1 and TRBJ2-7; D remains ambiguous. Germline V gene lookup returns CDR1 MNHNS and CDR2 SASEGT. The ends were cut back, 7 bases at V and 6 bases at J, with 13 bases in the middle. The CDR3 consists of 12 residues. The CDR3 nucleotides read TGTGCCAGCAAATGGGCGTCCGGCGAGCAGTACTTC. Translated, it gives CASKWASGEQYF.

This clone occurred many times. The chain carries TRBV7-2 and TRBJ2-1; weak D call: TRBD2 (6 bases). The germline V gene encodes CDR1 SGHTA and CDR2 FQGNSA. The CDR3 runs to 14 residues. V was shortened by 10 bases and J by 3 bases, with 16 bases between the two germline ends. The CDR3: CATSPGRNYNEQFF. The CDR3 region has the DNA TGTGCCACCTCCCCCGGGAGAAACTACAATGAGCAGTTCTTC.

This clone was recorded at least ten times. V is TRBV2 and J is TRBJ2-7; D not resolved. The germline V and J ends were trimmed by 3 bases and 0 bases, with 12 bases remaining between them. The CDR3 runs 15 residues. CDR1 and CDR2 from the germline V gene are SNHLY and FYNNEI. The DNA of the CDR3 is TGTGCCAGCAGTGACCGAGACTTGAGCTCCTACGAGCAGTACTTC. Its translation is CASSDRDLSSYEQYF.

In its sample, this clone was seen a few times. Sequence at one end of the junction differs from germline and may be a read error. This sequence joins TRBV2 and TRBJ1-1, with TRBD1 identical over 8 bases. There are 15 residues in the CDR3. Germline CDR1 and CDR2: SNHLY and FYNNEI. CDR3 sequence: CASSEGGQVNTEAFF. Written as DNA, the CDR3 is TGTGCCAGCAGTGAAGGGGGACAGGTTAACACCGAAGCTTTCTTT.

This clone was seen at least ten times. The V gene is TRBV20-1, the J gene TRBJ1-5, with D uncertain. V was pared by 1 base and J by 9 bases, with 13 bases between. Germline V gives CDR1 DFQATT, CDR2 SNEGSKA (reference sequence). The CDR3 runs to 13 residues. For the CDR3, the DNA is TGCAGTGCTAGAGGAGGCGATATCCGGCCCCAGCATTTT. It encodes CSARGGDIRPQHF.

This clone has at least ten counts. The V call is TRBV5-5, the J call TRBJ1-1; D possibly corresponds to TRBD1 (5 bases). The germline gives CDR1 SGHKS, CDR2 YYEKEE (reference sequence). The CDR3 length is 14 residues. V was pared by 5 bases and J by 1 base, with 12 bases between. The CDR3 sequence is CASRTGRENTEAFF. DNA for the CDR3: TGTGCCAGCAGGACGGGACGGGAGAACACTGAAGCTTTCTTT. Variable domain in full (rest from reference TRBV5-5 and TRBJ1-1): DAGVTQSPTHLIKTRGQQVTLRCSPISGHKSVSWYQQVLGQGPQFIFQYYEKEERGRGNFPDRFSARQFPNYSSELNVNALLLGDSALYLCASRTGRENTEAFFGQGTRLTVV.

This clone has at least ten counts. V gene TRBV20-1 combines with J gene TRBJ2-1; 12 nucleotides line up with TRBD2. The J segment lost 4 bases and the V segment lost 6 bases, leaving 16 bases of the junction unmatched. Per germline, CDR1 DFQATT and CDR2 SNEGSKA (reference sequence). The CDR3 extends over 18 amino acids. Here the CDR3 reads CSAPAGSSGRGGYNEQFF. Here the CDR3 DNA reads TGCAGTGCGCCCGCGGGATCTAGCGGGAGGGGTGGTTACAATGAGCAGTTCTTC.

In its sample, this clone was seen many times. The rearrangement joins TRBV3-1 to TRBJ2-1, with 11 positions matching TRBD2. Germline V gene data show CDR1 as LGHDT and CDR2 as YNNKEL (reference sequence). J gave up 10 bases and V 0 bases, and 5 bases lay outside the gene matches. The CDR3 loop spans 15 amino acids. CDR3 DNA sequence: TGTGCCAGCAGCCAAGACGATAGCGGGAGGGCGGAGCAGTTCTTC. Translated: CASSQDDSGRAEQFF.

This clone was found many times. The chain uses TRBV20-1 and TRBJ2-3, with 11 bases aligning to TRBD2. Germline CDR1 DFQATT, CDR2 SNEGSKA (reference sequence). Unmatched junction bases numbered 14, after V lost 3 bases and J lost 3 bases. CDR3 length equals 18 residues. The CDR3: CSASATSGSQSETDTQYF. The CDR3 nucleotides are TGCAGTGCTAGTGCTACTAGCGGGAGTCAGTCGGAAACAGATACGCAGTATTTT.

This clone occurred many times. The chain recombines TRBV20-1 with TRBJ2-7, with 11 positions matching TRBD2. CDR1 and CDR2 from the germline V gene are DFQATT and SNEGSKA (reference sequence). With 5 bases clipped from V and 6 bases from J, the junction kept 12 bases outside the gene matches. The CDR3 has 15 residues. The CDR3 DNA reads as TGCAGTGCTCTACCGCCTCTAGCGGGAGGAGCCGAGCAGTACTTC. Protein product: CSALPPLAGGAEQYF.

This clone has at least ten counts. The J gene is TRBJ1-3, the V gene TRBV6-1, with D maybe TRBD1 (5 bases). The CDR3 is 15 amino acids. The V end lost 6 bases, the J end lost 0 bases, and 12 bases lay between the germline ends. Germline V CDR1 and CDR2: MNHNS, SASEGT. In nucleotides, the CDR3 is TGTGCCAGCAGCTGGAGGGGATCCTCTGGAAACACCATATATTTT. Its protein is CASSWRGSSGNTIYF.

This clone was picked up many times. V gene TRBV20-1 combines with J gene TRBJ2-1; possibly TRBD2 for D (6 bases). The CDR3 consists of 13 residues. Germline loops: CDR1 DFQATT, CDR2 SNEGSKA (reference sequence). V lost 4 bases, J lost 15 bases, and 22 bases lay in between. Written as DNA, the CDR3 is TGCAGTGCTACGGACCAAATTGGGACTTGGGGGTTCTTC. Protein sequence: CSATDQIGTWGFF.

This clone came up many times. This rearrangement joins TRBV5-4 to TRBJ2-7; D uncertain. V shed 0 bases and J shed 5 bases, with 6 bases lying between them. CDR1 and CDR2 (germline): SGHNT, YYREEE (reference sequence). The CDR3 extends over 12 amino acids. The CDR3 sequence: CASSLVPHEQYF. The CDR3 DNA reads TGTGCCAGCAGCTTGGTCCCTCACGAGCAGTACTTC.

This clone was found many times. The same CDR3 also results from other DNA sequences found in this sample. The chain links TRBV5-1 to TRBJ1-1; D not resolved. Trimming took 0 bases from V and 4 from J, leaving 10 bases between them. Germline V gene sequence: CDR1 SGHRS, CDR2 YFSETQ. The CDR3 loop spans 14 amino acids. The CDR3 sequence: CASSLGQGGTEAFF. In nucleotides, the CDR3 is TGCGCCAGCAGCTTGGGACAAGGCGGCACTGAAGCTTTCTTT.

The chain combines TRBV4-1 with TRBJ2-7; 9 nucleotides match TRBD2. CDR3 length: 15 residues. CDR1 MGHRA and CDR2 YSYEKL come from the germline V gene. Trimming removed 3 bases from V and 7 bases from J; junction bases left unmatched: 10. CDR3 nucleotide sequence: TGCGCCAGCAGCCACCCGACTAGCGGTAGAGTTGAGCAGTACTTC. Protein: CASSHPTSGRVEQYF.

This clone was detected ten times or more. The chain has TRBV2 and TRBJ2-5; D gene ambiguous. Germline assignment: CDR1 SNHLY and CDR2 FYNNEI. The CDR3 extends over 13 amino acids. V was cut by 6 bases and J by 5 bases, with 13 bases left in between. The CDR3 region is CASRSGALETQYF. The DNA for the CDR3 is TGTGCCAGCAGGTCCGGTGCCCTCGAGACCCAGTACTTC.